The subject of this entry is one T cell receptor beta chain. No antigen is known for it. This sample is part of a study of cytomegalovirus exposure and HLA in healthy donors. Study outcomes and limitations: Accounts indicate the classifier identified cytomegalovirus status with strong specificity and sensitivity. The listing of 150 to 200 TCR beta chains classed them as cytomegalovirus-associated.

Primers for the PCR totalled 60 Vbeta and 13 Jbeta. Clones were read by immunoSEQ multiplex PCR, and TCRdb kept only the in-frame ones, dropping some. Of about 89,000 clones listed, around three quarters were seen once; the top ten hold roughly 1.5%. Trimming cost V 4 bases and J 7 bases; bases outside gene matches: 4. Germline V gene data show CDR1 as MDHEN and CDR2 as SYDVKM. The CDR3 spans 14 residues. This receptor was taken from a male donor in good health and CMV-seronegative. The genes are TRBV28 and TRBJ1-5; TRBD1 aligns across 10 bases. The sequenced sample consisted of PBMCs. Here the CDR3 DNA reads TGTGCCAGCAGTTGGACAGGGGGAAACCAGCCCCAGCATTTT. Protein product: CASSWTGGNQPQHF.